These 25 T cell receptor beta chains were all obtained from the same sample, sequenced in a study of Graves' ophthalmopathy and Graves' hyperthyroidism. RNA transcripts yielded amplified TCR beta CDR3 regions. Second-round multiplex PCR came after first-round RT-PCR with HTBI primers. TCRdb re-derived calls from the multiplex PCR reads in MiXCR, one entry per CDR3 protein. The data contain some 350,000 distinct CDR3 sequences, about 17% of them singletons. Sequencing used peripheral blood. These TCRs come from an adult woman with stable Graves' hyperthyroidism.

V and J are TRBV20-1 and TRBJ1-2; TRBD1 matches at 7 bases. The CDR3 extends over 15 amino acids. CDR1 is DFQATT, CDR2 SNEGSKA, per germline (reference sequence). With 0 bases clipped from V and 4 bases from J, the junction kept 8 bases outside the gene matches. CDR3 loop: CSARDRRDSSYGYTF. In DNA, the CDR3 is TGCAGTGCTAGAGATCGAAGGGACAGTAGCTATGGCTACACCTTC.

This clonotype was counted at least ten times. The CDR3 nucleotides are TGTGCCATCAGTGAGAAACAGGGCTTCGGGGATGGCTACACCTTC. Protein: CAISEKQGFGDGYTF. The chain couples TRBV10-3 to TRBJ1-2; D might be TRBD1 (6 bases). The CDR3 length is 15 residues. Germline V gene sequence: CDR1 ENHRY, CDR2 SYGVKD. The V and J ends lost 2 bases and 6 bases respectively, with 16 bases between them.

This clonotype has more than one count but fewer than ten. The chain combines TRBV6-1 with TRBJ1-4; D is possibly TRBD1 (5 bases). The CDR3 loop spans 14 amino acids. Germline-derived CDR1 and CDR2 are MNHNS and SASEGT. V was shortened by 5 bases and J by 4 bases, with 11 bases between the two germline ends. CDR3 bases: TGTGCCAGCAGTACGACAGTCTTTAATGAAAAACTGTTTTTT. Its translation is CASSTTVFNEKLFF.

Ten or more counts support this clonotype. The chain combines TRBV20-1 with TRBJ1-6, with D hard to call. Trimming shortened V by 4 bases and J by 9 bases, and 16 bases separated the two germline ends. Per the germline V gene, CDR1 is DFQATT and CDR2 is SNEGSKA (reference sequence). The CDR3 length is 14 residues. CDR3 in amino acids: CSAKSPRAASPLHF. The DNA for the CDR3 is TGCAGTGCTAAGTCTCCTCGGGCCGCTTCACCCCTCCACTTT.

This clonotype appeared many times. The rearrangement joins TRBV15 to TRBJ2-4, with 11 bases matching TRBD2. J lost 0 bases, V lost 1 base, and 11 bases had no gene match. Germline V gene sequence: CDR1 LNHNV, CDR2 YYDKDF (reference sequence). The CDR3 covers 20 residues. The DNA for the CDR3 is TGTGCCACCAGCAGAGCAGGACTAGCGGGTCCTACTCTAGCCAAAAACATTCAGTACTTC. Protein: CATSRAGLAGPTLAKNIQYF.

The chain couples TRBV2 to TRBJ2-5; 14 bases align to TRBD2. In germline, CDR1 is SNHLY, CDR2 FYNNEI. After removal of 6 bases from V and 4 bases from J, the junction contained 4 bases not matched to a gene. This CDR3 has 15 residues. The CDR3 nucleotides are TGTGCCAGCAGAGCCGGGACTAGCGGGAGAGAGACCCAGTACTTC. Translating gives CASRAGTSGRETQYF.

The chain is built from TRBV20-1 and TRBJ1-4; 11 bases line up with TRBD1. J lost 8 bases, V lost 6 bases, and 5 bases had no gene match. From germline, CDR1 is DFQATT and CDR2 SNEGSKA (reference sequence). The CDR3 loop spans 13 amino acids. The CDR3 sequence is CSAEDRGREKLFF. As DNA, the CDR3 is TGCAGTGCCGAGGACAGGGGGCGAGAAAAACTGTTTTTT.

This clonotype was detected ten times or more. As DNA, the CDR3 is TGTGCCAGTAGTAAACCCCGACACGACAATCAGCCCCAGCATTTT. Translated: CASSKPRHDNQPQHF. The V and J genes are TRBV19 and TRBJ1-5; D is unclear. This CDR3 contains 15 residues. The ends were cut back, 4 bases at V and 3 bases at J, with 13 bases in the middle. Per germline, CDR1 LNHDA and CDR2 SQIVND (reference sequence).

This clonotype occurred many times. A read error is possible here, since a much larger clone lies one base away. The chain employs TRBV28 and TRBJ2-4; D may be TRBD1 or TRBD2 (5 bases each). Germline V lookup: CDR1 MDHEN, CDR2 SYDVKM. This CDR3 has 15 residues. The CDR3 DNA sequence: TGTGCCAGCAGGGGGGACCGGGGTTCCAAAAACATTCGGTACTTC. Its protein product is CASRGDRGSKNIRYF.

This clonotype appeared a single time. The chain carries TRBV6-1 and TRBJ1-2, with D possibly TRBD1 on 5 matching bases. Trimming pared 1 base from V and 4 bases from J, leaving 13 bases between. Germline V CDR1 and CDR2: MNHNS, SASEGT. This CDR3 region has 15 residues. The CDR3 region is CASSEGGGTLYGYTF. CDR3 sequence (DNA): TGTGCCAGCAGTGAAGGTGGGGGAACCCTCTATGGCTACACCTTC.

This clonotype was seen ten or more times. The chain couples TRBV28 to TRBJ1-2, with D uncertain. The CDR3 sequence is 12 residues long. Trimming took off 3 bases at V and 3 bases at J, with 5 bases between the two ends. Germline CDR1 is MDHEN and CDR2 is SYDVKM. This CDR3 is CASSFSYYGYTF. DNA for the CDR3: TGTGCCAGCAGTTTCTCTTACTATGGCTACACCTTC.

Details on this clonotype: Given a much more abundant clone one base away, this may be a read error. The chain is built from TRBV24-1 and TRBJ2-5; D possibly corresponds to TRBD1 (6 bases). Germline loops: CDR1 KGHDR, CDR2 SFDVKD. This CDR3 has 14 amino acids. The CDR3 protein is CTTSDSGALETQYF. For the CDR3, the DNA is TGTACCACCAGTGATTCAGGGGCTCTGGAGACCCAGTACTTC.

This clonotype was seen at least ten times. The chain combines TRBV30 with TRBJ2-5; D remains unclear. In germline, CDR1 is GTSNPN, CDR2 SVGIG (reference sequence). The CDR3 sequence is 13 residues long. V lost 0 bases to trimming and J lost 2 bases, with 7 bases between them. CDR3 loop: CAWSVRLQETQYF. The CDR3 region has the DNA TGTGCCTGGAGTGTACGCCTGCAAGAGACCCAGTACTTC.

This clonotype was picked up many times. The chain's CDR3 is CASSLPSLQGARNTEAFF. CDR3 nucleotides: TGTGCCAGCAGCTTACCTAGCCTCCAGGGGGCAAGGAACACTGAAGCTTTCTTT. The chain has TRBV7-9 and TRBJ1-1, with 8 bases lining up with TRBD1. The junction had 12 bases not matched to a gene; V was cut back by 2 bases and J by 1 base. Per the germline V gene, CDR1 is SEHNR and CDR2 is FQNEAQ (reference sequence). CDR3 length: 18 amino acids.

This clonotype was seen repeatedly, ten times or more. The chain employs TRBV28 and TRBJ2-5; D unclear. V lost 6 bases to trimming and J lost 4 bases, with 12 bases between them. The CDR3 has 13 residues. Germline CDR1 reads MDHEN; CDR2 reads SYDVKM. The CDR3 loop reads CASSLPDVETQYF. The CDR3, as DNA: TGTGCCAGCAGCCTGCCGGACGTAGAGACCCAGTACTTC.

This clonotype appeared a few times. V is TRBV28 and J is TRBJ2-4; the D is unclear. CDR1 and CDR2 from the germline V gene are MDHEN and SYDVKM. This CDR3 has 16 residues. The V end lost 3 bases, the J end lost 5 bases, and 17 bases lay between the germline ends. This CDR3 is CASSFNSPELENIQYF. The CDR3 DNA reads as TGTGCCAGCAGTTTCAACAGCCCAGAGTTAGAAAACATTCAGTACTTC.

In its sample, this clonotype was seen many times. This chain connects TRBV18 to TRBJ2-7, with D perhaps matching TRBD1 or TRBD2 (5 bases each). Germline CDR1 is KGHSH and CDR2 is LQKENI. V lost 3 bases, J lost 2 bases, and 11 bases lay in between. This CDR3 comprises 14 residues. This CDR3 is CASSPGTVTYEQYF. Written as DNA, the CDR3 is TGTGCCAGCTCACCCGGGACGGTCACCTACGAGCAGTACTTC. Looking up the rest from reference TRBV18 and TRBJ2-7 gives the full variable domain: NAGVMQNPRHLVRRRGQEARLRCSPMKGHSHVYWYRQLPEEGLKFMVYLQKENIIDESGMPKERFSAEFPKEGPSILRIQQVVRGDSAAYFCASSPGTVTYEQYFGPGTRLTVT.

This rearrangement joins TRBV6-1 to TRBJ2-7; TRBD2 matches 11 bases. Germline values: CDR1 MNHNS, CDR2 SASEGT. Trimming cost V 4 bases and J 6 bases; bases outside gene matches: 8. The CDR3 loop spans 15 amino acids. The CDR3 region has the DNA TGTGCCAGCAGTGCCCTACTAGCGGGAGACGGCGAGCAGTACTTC. Protein: CASSALLAGDGEQYF.

This clonotype has at least ten counts. The chain uses TRBV29-1 and TRBJ2-2; D uncertain. V was trimmed by 3 bases and J by 4 bases, leaving 6 bases between them. This CDR3 region has 12 residues. Germline V gene sequence: CDR1 SQVTM, CDR2 ANQGSEA. The CDR3 nucleotides read TGCAGCGTTGACGCCAGCACCGGGGAGCTGTTTTTT. This codes for CSVDASTGELFF.

This clonotype occurred many times. V is TRBV6-5 and J is TRBJ1-6; no clear D gene. Trimming took 2 bases from V and 6 from J, leaving 11 bases between them. The CDR3 sequence is 15 residues long. Looked up from germline, CDR1 is MNHEY and CDR2 is SVGAGI. The CDR3 region has the DNA TGTGCCAGCAGTTACAATCGGCCGTTTAATTCACCCCTCCACTTT. Encoded protein: CASSYNRPFNSPLHF.

This clonotype was seen many times. The chain uses TRBV12-5 and TRBJ1-1, with TRBD1 matching over 10 bases. The CDR3 contains 14 residues. Germline loops: CDR1 LGHNT, CDR2 FRNRAP. Germline trimming cut 4 bases from V and 10 bases from J; bases unmatched to any gene: 9. CDR3 in amino acids: CASGSPGQGQSAFF. Written as DNA, the CDR3 is TGTGCTAGTGGTTCACCGGGACAGGGGCAGTCAGCTTTCTTT.

With respect to this clonotype: This CDR3 is missing its conserved last phenylalanine or tryptophan, likely due to a read error. The DNA for the CDR3 is TGTGCCAGCCACGCGGGCCCTTCACCCCTCCACCTT. Its translation: CASHAGPSPLHL. The chain has TRBV7-9 and TRBJ1-6; D gene uncertain. Germline loops: CDR1 SEHNR, CDR2 FQNEAQ (reference sequence). The V end lost 8 bases, the J end lost 9 bases, and 11 bases lay between the germline ends. This CDR3 has 12 amino acids.

J is TRBJ2-5 and V is TRBV12-5, with D perhaps given as TRBD1 or TRBD2 (5 bases each). The CDR3 sequence is 13 residues long. Trimming removed 6 bases at V and 1 base at J, with 9 bases between. Germline assignment: CDR1 LGHNT and CDR2 FRNRAP. CDR3 amino acids: CASGPGTQETQYF. CDR3 bases: TGTGCTAGTGGCCCCGGGACCCAAGAGACCCAGTACTTC.

This clonotype appeared many times. This chain joins TRBV12-3 or TRBV12-4 and TRBJ2-4, with 8 bases fitting TRBD1. Losses at the gene ends were 2 bases for V and 6 bases for J; bases not matched to a gene: 12. The CDR3 sequence is 17 residues long. DNA of the CDR3: TGTGCCAGCAGTTTATACGGGCATCAGGGGGCGCGAAACATTCAGTACTTC. Translation gives CASSLYGHQGARNIQYF.

The sample holds many counts of this clonotype. The chain has TRBV6-1 and TRBJ1-5; D might be TRBD1 (5 bases). The CDR3 spans 15 residues. Germline CDR1 reads MNHNS; CDR2 reads SASEGT. V was pared by 2 bases and J by 7 bases, with 15 bases between. The CDR3 DNA reads as TGTGCCAGCAGTGAACCATATTTAGGGGCCCAGCCCCAGCATTTT. Encoded protein: CASSEPYLGAQPQHF.